This T cell receptor beta chain appears in the sequencing data of a study of blood T cell repertoires in COVID-19. For the study at large: Material from acute and convalescent COVID-19 was sourced from the United States, Italy and Spain. PBMCs, B-cell-depleted T cells, or T cells provided the cDNA or gDNA that made up the material.

This clone was counted between two and nine times. Per the germline V gene, CDR1 is LGHDT and CDR2 is YNNKEL (reference sequence). CDR3 length equals 13 residues. V was trimmed by 0 bases and J by 9 bases, leaving 12 bases between them. Per the original data handling: Estimates of nucleated cell counts were drawn from the amplification of reference gene primers. Clones were read by immunoSEQ multiplex PCR, and TCRdb kept only the in-frame ones, dropping some. V and J calls and clone size are copied from that table; D and trimming were computed from the DNA. The data hold 80,000 to 100,000 clones, with 87% observed a single time.

The sequenced sample consisted of peripheral blood. This clonotype was sampled from a human donor in a cohort sampled during active COVID-19. The chain has TRBV3-1 (or the pseudogene TRBV3-2) and TRBJ2-7, with TRBD2 as a possible D gene (6 bases). CDR3 coding DNA: TGTGCCAGCAGCCAAGATAGGGAGGACCCGCAGTACTTC. Amino acids: CASSQDREDPQYF.